This T cell receptor beta chain was recovered during a study of cytomegalovirus exposure and HLA in healthy donors (dated by TCRdb to between 2016 and 2019). Regarding the study in general: An earlier analysis of some 550 of the donors reported roughly 270 Gb of sequence data and 117 million unique TCR beta sequences from about 180 million T cells. Every discovery cohort repertoire had been produced on one sequencing platform. In addition to the first cohort of 666 subjects, a separate validation cohort of 120 different subjects was used. An early release that covered 640 HLA-typed donors contained 300 to 350 gigabases of sequencing data and tens of millions of unique TCR sequences. Among about 410 genotyped donors of the cohort, an average of roughly 230,000 unique TCR beta nucleotide sequences was sequenced per donor, of which 15% to 20% were non-productive. Donor age, sex, ethnicity and CMV serostatus were collected together with the repertoire data. Of the 300 to 400 genotyped donors, about 84% fell in the genetic ancestry cluster associated with self-reported Caucasian donors. The number of typed donors differed by locus: about 620-630 for A, B, C, DRB1 and DQB1; some 500 for DQA1; approximately 600 for DPA1; and about 450 for DPB1. Because of strong linkage in the cohort, five DR-DQ haplotypes were treated as single units for association and clustering. The study used immunosequencing to profile the T cell repertoires of 666 subjects and linked those repertoires to cytomegalovirus serostatus. Both class I and class II loci were covered by HLA typing, at four-digit resolution. Genome-wide SNP genotypes for about 60% of the roughly 700 donors were used in a later genetic analysis, which treated that subset as a discovery cohort. High-throughput TCR immunosequencing, statistical association of individual TCRs with disease status, and machine learning were combined to predict cytomegalovirus infection status. Rather than using new phenotypic data, the later analysis identified candidate immune exposures from TCR beta sequences and from how often those sequences occurred across donors. An earlier analysis of a few hundred of the donors applied high-throughput TCR beta sequencing to assess whether each TCR beta V gene segment acted as functional or pseudogenic. The study aimed to test whether signatures of past pathogen exposure could be identified by cataloging public T cell receptors. A later analysis re-examined previously published TCR beta repertoires from about 700 donors and added high-resolution HLA genotyping to investigate patterns of TCR occurrence. Points the paper makes about the study in general: HLA typing was unavailable for some donors at each locus, so association tests used only the typed subset. The earlier analysis of almost 600 of the donors excluded roughly 16 rarely observed V segments, including chromosome 9 orphons, because counts were too low. The study gave a list of around 170 TCR beta chains associated with cytomegalovirus. This cohort had only TCR beta chains sequenced, and the lack of alpha or paired-chain data limited which features could be detected. A further reported finding was that TCR beta sequences accurately predicted the HLA-A and HLA-B alleles for most subjects in the first cohort. In a later analysis, HLA-associated TCR beta chains were found to be more clonally expanded and to have lower generation probabilities than equally common non-associated chains. In vitro tests confirmed that a few of the cytomegalovirus-associated TCR beta chains recognize cytomegalovirus antigens. Most TCR sequences were seen in very few donors, while some public TCRs were found in many individuals. At a false discovery rate of 0.05, a later analysis linked roughly 17,000 TCR beta sequences to specific HLA alleles. The only immune exposure information available for the cohort was CMV serostatus. According to a later genetic analysis, donors in an Asian-associated ancestry cluster had fewer N-insertions in productive TCRs than the approximately 650-donor mean. In a later genetic analysis, a missense DCLRE1C variant was associated with V-gene and J-gene trimming of TCR beta chains, and the association was replicated in an independent cohort. According to a later analysis, most CMV-associated TCR beta chains appeared to be HLA-restricted, and the HLA associations seemed to be driven largely by CMV exposure. A cluster of highly shared sequence variants was judged likely to be a technical artifact of the sequencing pipeline. When HLA alleles, especially DR and DQ, strongly co-occurred, TCR associations were difficult to assign to individual alleles. Several of the top co-occurrence clusters appeared to be linked to parvovirus B19, influenza, CMV and Epstein-Barr virus, according to a later analysis. According to the authors, the approach could potentially be generalized to other disease states and immunological phenotypes. Linkage disequilibrium might explain the correlated functional status among segregating V segments, but an unknown experimental factor could not be ruled out. In a later analysis, the rate of TCR association differed among HLA loci, with DRB1 alleles having the most associated TCRs and HLA-C alleles having the fewest. In an earlier analysis of around 600 of the donors, most TCR beta V segments appeared in productive rearrangements about 87% or about 30% of the time, broadly matching IMGT annotations. In both the original and validation cohorts, the classifier was reported to diagnose cytomegalovirus status with high specificity and sensitivity. Some IMGT-functional V segments, including TRBV6-2 and TRBV6-3, could not be told apart with the 87-base-pair reads, so those segments were excluded. Roughly uniform sequencing depth across donors was assumed in presence/absence analyses, although this assumption may not hold.

Details on this clone: Its antigen is currently not known. The input lacks base qualities; no much larger clone sits a single base away.

From cysteine to phenylalanine, the CDR3 is 14 amino acids long. The read is trimmed to its CDR3 DNA, 42 bases read in frame from base 1. Trimming costs V 5 bases and J 0 bases, and their ends lie 5 bases apart. As encoded in the germline V gene, CDR1 is MNHNS while CDR2 is SASEGT. Preparation of the library involved the immunoSEQ multiplex PCR assay. A mixture of 60 forward primers for TCR Vbeta segments and 13 reverse primers for TCR Jbeta segments was used in the multiplex PCR. The CDR3 region of rearranged TCR beta genes was amplified from genomic DNA with a multiplex PCR assay. The amplified TCR beta libraries were sequenced on the Illumina HiSeq System as 87-base-pair reads. Concerning the study's data processing: Across the 500 to 700 repertoires, a later analysis counted approximately 83 million unique TCR beta chains, around 11 million of which were shared by at least two donors. A nearest-neighbor algorithm error-corrected the raw reads and collapsed the reads into unique sequences, merging closely related sequences to remove PCR and sequencing errors. V, D and J gene segments were assigned by aligning CDR3 sequences to IMGT reference sequences. For a sequence to be retained, a match of at least six nucleotides to both a V gene segment and a J gene segment was required. A rearrangement counted as productive if the CDR3 had no stop codons and remained in frame with V and J, and every other rearrangement counted as non-productive. CDR3 was defined according to IMGT convention as the region running from the second conserved V-encoded cysteine to the conserved J-encoded phenylalanine. The earlier analysis of around 640 of the donors excluded sequences that lacked an unambiguous match to a single V gene segment. An earlier analysis of a few hundred of the donors called V segments functional above 56.7% productive rearrangements and segregating when the between-donor standard deviation exceeded 5%. A statistical classification framework was built to diagnose cytomegalovirus status from the catalog of TCR beta chain sequences. In a later analysis, TCR nucleotide sequences were compared against IMGT/GENE-DB human TR gene sequences so that V and J genes could be assigned. The TCRdist pipeline was used in a later analysis to assign CDR3 sequences and most-parsimonious VDJ recombination scenarios. A later analysis defined each TCR beta chain by its CDR3 amino acid sequence plus V-gene family, and excluded reads lacking a unique V-gene family. As a way to deal with suspected cross-contamination and a sequencing artifact, a later analysis dropped 450 to 600 nucleotide sequences that were highly shared and had low generation probability. In a later analysis, a clonal expansion index for each public chain was calculated from normalized within-repertoire ranks of inferred template counts. In a later analysis, generation probabilities were computed with a VDJ recombination model fitted to out-of-frame rearrangements, and the resulting probabilities were checked against IGoR. Hypergeometric tests were used in a later analysis to score TCR-TCR, TCR-HLA and TCR-CMV co-occurrence, with a repertoire-size bias correction applied to the TCR pairs. A later analysis estimated false discovery rates by permuting HLA or CMV assignments 20 times. A later analysis grouped co-occurring TCRs with DBSCAN, adding TCRdist sequence similarity when clustering within HLA-allele-positive subsets. Repertoires with fewer than 30,000 or more than 120,000 public chains were left out of co-occurrence clustering, as were roughly five repertoires with anomalous nucleotide sharing. TCRdb limited this immuneACCESS table to in-frame rearrangements with V and J called. A share of clones is missing; checked studies link under half to unresolved V genes, and the rest is unexplained. V and J calls and clone size are as listed in that table; D and trimming were resolved from the DNA. Here the sample has about 150,000 clones; approximately 78% occur a single time. Clones ranked in the top ten supply 1.4% of the sample.

The cohort consisted of 600 to 700 healthy bone marrow donors. All cohort members were sampled while nominally healthy, although unrecorded immune exposures were likely present. The donor was CMV seronegative and was included in the group of a few hundred seronegative cohort members. A peripheral blood sample was collected from each donor, and TCR beta sequencing was performed on peripheral blood mononuclear cells. Genomic DNA was extracted from the blood cell samples with the Qiagen DNeasy Blood Extraction Kit. This chain is built from TRBV6-1 and TRBJ2-6, with the D gene uncertain. The specimen was PBMCs. The clonotype comes from a male donor in good health and CMV-seronegative. In nucleotide form, the sequence is TGTGCCAGCAGTCAGTACTCTGGGGCCAACGTCCTGACTTTC. Its protein product is CASSQYSGANVLTF.